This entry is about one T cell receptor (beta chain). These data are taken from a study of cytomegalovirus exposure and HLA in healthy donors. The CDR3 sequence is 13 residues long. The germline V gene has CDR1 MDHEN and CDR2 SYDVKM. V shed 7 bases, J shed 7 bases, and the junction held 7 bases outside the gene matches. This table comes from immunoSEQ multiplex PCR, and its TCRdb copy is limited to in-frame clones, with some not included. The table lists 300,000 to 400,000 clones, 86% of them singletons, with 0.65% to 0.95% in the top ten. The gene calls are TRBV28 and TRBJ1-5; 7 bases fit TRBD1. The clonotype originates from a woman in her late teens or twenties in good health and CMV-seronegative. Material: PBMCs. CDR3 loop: CASTTGFGQPQHF. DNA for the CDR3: TGTGCCAGCACGACAGGGTTCGGGCAGCCCCAGCATTTT.